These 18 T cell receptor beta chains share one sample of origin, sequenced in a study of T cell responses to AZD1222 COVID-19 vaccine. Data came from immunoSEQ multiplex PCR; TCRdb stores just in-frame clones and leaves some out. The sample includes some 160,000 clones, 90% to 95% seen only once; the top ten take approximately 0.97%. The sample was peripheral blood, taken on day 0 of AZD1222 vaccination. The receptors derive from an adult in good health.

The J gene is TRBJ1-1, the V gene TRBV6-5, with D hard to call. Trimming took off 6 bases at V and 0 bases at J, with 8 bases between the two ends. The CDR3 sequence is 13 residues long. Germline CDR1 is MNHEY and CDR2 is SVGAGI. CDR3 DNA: TGTGCCAGCAGCATGGGGTTGAACACTGAAGCTTTCTTT. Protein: CASSMGLNTEAFF.

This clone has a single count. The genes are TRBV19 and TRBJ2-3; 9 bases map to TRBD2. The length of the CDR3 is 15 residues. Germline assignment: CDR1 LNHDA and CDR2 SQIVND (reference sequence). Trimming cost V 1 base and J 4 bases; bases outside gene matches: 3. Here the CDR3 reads CASSIGGGAPDTQYF. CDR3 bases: TGTGCCAGTAGTATAGGCGGGGGGGCCCCAGATACGCAGTATTTT.

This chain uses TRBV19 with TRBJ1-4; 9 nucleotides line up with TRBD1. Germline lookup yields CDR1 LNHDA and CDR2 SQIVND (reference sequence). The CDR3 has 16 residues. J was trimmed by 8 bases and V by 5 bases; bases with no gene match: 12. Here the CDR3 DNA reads TGTGCCAGTAGTGCCCAGGGGACAGGGAGAATCGAAAAACTGTTTTTT. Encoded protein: CASSAQGTGRIEKLFF. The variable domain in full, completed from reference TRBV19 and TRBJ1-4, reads DGGITQSPKYLFRKEGQNVTLSCEQNLNHDAMYWYRQDPGQGLRLIYYSQIVNDFQKGDIAEGYSVSREKKESFPLTVTSAQKNPTAFYLCASSAQGTGRIEKLFFGSGTQLSVL.

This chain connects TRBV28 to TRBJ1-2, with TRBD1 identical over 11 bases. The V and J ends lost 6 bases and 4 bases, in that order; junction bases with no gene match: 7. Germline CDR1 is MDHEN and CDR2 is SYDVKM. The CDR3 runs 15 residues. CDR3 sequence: CASSPRTGGAYGYTF. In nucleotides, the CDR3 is TGTGCCAGCAGCCCCCGGACAGGGGGCGCCTATGGCTACACCTTC.

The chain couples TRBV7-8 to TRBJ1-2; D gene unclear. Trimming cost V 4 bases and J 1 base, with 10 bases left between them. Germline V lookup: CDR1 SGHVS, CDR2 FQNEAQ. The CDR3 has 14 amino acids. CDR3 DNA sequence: TGTGCCAGCAGCTCCCCCCGGGGTAACTATGGCTACACCTTC. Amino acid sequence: CASSSPRGNYGYTF.

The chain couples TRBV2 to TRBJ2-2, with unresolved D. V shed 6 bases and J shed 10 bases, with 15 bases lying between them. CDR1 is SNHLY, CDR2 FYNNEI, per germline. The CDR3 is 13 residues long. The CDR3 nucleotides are TGTGCCAGCAGAGATACACCGTCCTCGGAGCTGTTTTTT. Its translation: CASRDTPSSELFF. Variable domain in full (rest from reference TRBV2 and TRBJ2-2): EPEVTQTPSHQVTQMGQEVILRCVPISNHLYFYWYRQILGQKVEFLVSFYNNEISEKSEIFDDQFSVERPDGSNFTLKIRSTKLEDSAMYFCASRDTPSSELFFGEGSRLTVL.

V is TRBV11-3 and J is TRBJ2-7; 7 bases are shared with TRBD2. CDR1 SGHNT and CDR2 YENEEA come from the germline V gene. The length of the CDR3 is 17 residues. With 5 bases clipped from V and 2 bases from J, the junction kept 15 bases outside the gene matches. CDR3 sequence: CASSARGVTSDAYEQYF. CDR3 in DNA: TGTGCCAGCAGCGCAAGAGGCGTTACTAGCGACGCCTACGAGCAGTACTTC.

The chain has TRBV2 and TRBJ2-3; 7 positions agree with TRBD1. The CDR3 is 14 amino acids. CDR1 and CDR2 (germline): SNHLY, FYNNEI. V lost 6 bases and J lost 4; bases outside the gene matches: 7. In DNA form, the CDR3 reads TGTGCCAGCAGAAACAACAGGGGACCAGATACGCAGTATTTT. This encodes CASRNNRGPDTQYF.

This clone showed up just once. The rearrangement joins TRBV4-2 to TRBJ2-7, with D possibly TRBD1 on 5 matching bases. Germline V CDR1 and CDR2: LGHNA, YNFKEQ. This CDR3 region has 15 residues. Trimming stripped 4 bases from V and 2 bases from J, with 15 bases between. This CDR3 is CASSPRLDSPYEQYF. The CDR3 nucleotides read TGTGCCAGCAGCCCTCGTCTCGACAGCCCCTACGAGCAGTACTTC.

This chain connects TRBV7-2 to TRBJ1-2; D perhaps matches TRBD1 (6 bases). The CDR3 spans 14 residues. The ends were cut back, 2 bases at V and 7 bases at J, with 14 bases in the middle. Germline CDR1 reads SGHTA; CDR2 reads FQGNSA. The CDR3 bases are TGTGCCAGCAGCTTATATGAGGGGGAGAGTGGCTACACCTTC. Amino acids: CASSLYEGESGYTF.

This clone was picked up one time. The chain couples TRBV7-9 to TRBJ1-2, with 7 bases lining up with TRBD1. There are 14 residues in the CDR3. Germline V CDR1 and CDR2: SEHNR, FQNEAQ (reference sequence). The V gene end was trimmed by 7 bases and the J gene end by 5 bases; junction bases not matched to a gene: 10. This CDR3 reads CASTLEGTAYGYTF. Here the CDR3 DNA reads TGTGCCAGCACCCTAGAAGGGACAGCATATGGCTACACCTTC.

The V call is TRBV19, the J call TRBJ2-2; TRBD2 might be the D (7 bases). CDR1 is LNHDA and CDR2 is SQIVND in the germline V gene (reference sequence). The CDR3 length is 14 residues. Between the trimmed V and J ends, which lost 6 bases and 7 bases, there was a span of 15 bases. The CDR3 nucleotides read TGTGCCAGTAGCGGGGGGCCGTTCGTCGGGGAGCTGTTTTTT. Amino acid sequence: CASSGGPFVGELFF. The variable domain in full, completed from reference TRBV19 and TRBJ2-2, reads DGGITQSPKYLFRKEGQNVTLSCEQNLNHDAMYWYRQDPGQGLRLIYYSQIVNDFQKGDIAEGYSVSREKKESFPLTVTSAQKNPTAFYLCASSGGPFVGELFFGEGSRLTVL.

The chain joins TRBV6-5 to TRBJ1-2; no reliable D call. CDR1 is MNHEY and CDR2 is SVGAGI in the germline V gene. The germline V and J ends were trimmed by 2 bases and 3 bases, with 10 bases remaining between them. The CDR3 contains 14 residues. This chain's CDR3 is CASSYRGFDYGYTF. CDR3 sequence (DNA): TGTGCCAGCAGTTACCGAGGGTTCGACTATGGCTACACCTTC.

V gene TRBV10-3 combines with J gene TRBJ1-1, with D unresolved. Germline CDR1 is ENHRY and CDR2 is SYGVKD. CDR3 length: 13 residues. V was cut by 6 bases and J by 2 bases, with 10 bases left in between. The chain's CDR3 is CAIRFGPNTEAFF. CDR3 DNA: TGTGCCATCAGGTTCGGGCCCAACACTGAAGCTTTCTTT.

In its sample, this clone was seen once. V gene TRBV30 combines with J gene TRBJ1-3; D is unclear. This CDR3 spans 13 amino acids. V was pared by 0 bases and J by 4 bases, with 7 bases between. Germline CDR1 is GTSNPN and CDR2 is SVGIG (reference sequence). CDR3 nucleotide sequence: TGTGCCTGGAGTGTACTTGACGGAAACACCATATATTTT. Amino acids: CAWSVLDGNTIYF.

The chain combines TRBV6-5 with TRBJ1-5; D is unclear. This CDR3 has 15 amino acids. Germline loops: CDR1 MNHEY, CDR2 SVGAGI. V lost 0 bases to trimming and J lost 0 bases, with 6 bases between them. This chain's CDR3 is CASSYSMDSNQPQHF. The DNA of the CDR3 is TGTGCCAGCAGTTACTCGATGGATAGCAATCAGCCCCAGCATTTT.

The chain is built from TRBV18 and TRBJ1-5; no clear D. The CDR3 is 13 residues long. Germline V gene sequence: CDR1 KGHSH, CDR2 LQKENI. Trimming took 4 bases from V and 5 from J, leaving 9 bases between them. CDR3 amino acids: CASSQGYDQPQHF. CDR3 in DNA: TGTGCCAGCTCACAAGGGTACGATCAGCCCCAGCATTTT.

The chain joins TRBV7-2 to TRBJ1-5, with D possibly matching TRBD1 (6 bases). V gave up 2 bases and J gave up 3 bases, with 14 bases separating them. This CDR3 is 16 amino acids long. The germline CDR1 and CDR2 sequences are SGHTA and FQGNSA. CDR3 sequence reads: CASSLSGTGINQPQHF. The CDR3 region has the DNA TGTGCCAGCAGCTTATCAGGAACAGGGATCAATCAGCCCCAGCATTTT. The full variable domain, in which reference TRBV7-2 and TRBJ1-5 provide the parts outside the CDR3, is GAGVSQSPSNKVTEKGKDVELRCDPISGHTALYWYRQSLGQGLEFLIYFQGNSAPDKSGLPSDRFSAERTGGSVSTLTIQRTQQEDSAVYLCASSLSGTGINQPQHFGDGTRLSIL.